Below are 7 T cell receptor beta chains sequenced from a single sample in a study of CD8+ T cells in alopecia areata. Extracted RNA was reverse transcribed, and the resulting cDNA served as sequencing template. TCRdb's copy holds only in-frame clones and misses some; the assay was immunoSEQ multiplex PCR. The sample holds under 350,000 clones, and no clone turns up only once. Sorting relied on CD4, CD8alpha, NKG2D, NKG2ACE and other markers applied to pooled cutaneous lymph node cells. The sample taken for sequencing was CD4+ T cells sorted from a lymph node. The receptor source for this set is a C3H/HeJ mouse with alopecia areata. MHC haplotype here: H2-k.

Concerning this clone itself: Mouse gene names and germline throughout. With the read ending 4 residues before the CDR3 end, the germline J gene is used to fill in that end. J is TRBJ2-2 and V is TRBV13-1; 8 bases fit TRBD1. Germline loops: CDR1 NSHNY, CDR2 SYGAGN. The CDR3 is 16 residues long. V lost 2 bases to trimming and J lost 2 bases; unmatched junction nucleotides: 5. CDR3 DNA, as far as it was read: TGTGCCAGCAGTGAAACCAGGGGGCAGAACACCGGG. Translation: CASSETRGQNTG. The complete CDR3 protein is CASSETRGQNTGQLYF.

This clone was detected a few times. Gene names and germline refer to mouse. The read is 4 residues too short to cover the CDR3 end, so that end is filled in from the germline J gene. This sample also contains other DNA sequences that code for the same CDR3. J is TRBJ2-5 and V is TRBV1; 11 bases map to TRBD2. V gave up 3 bases and J gave up 2 bases; unmatched junction bases: 1. Per germline, CDR1 NSQYPW and CDR2 LRSPGD (reference sequence). CDR3 size: 15 residues. The CDR3 DNA, read in part, is TGCACCTGCAGTGCCGGACTGGGGGGCCAAGAC. As protein: CTCSAGLGGQD. The full CDR3 sequence reads CTCSAGLGGQDTQYF.

As concerns this clone: These gene names are mouse names. The observed sequence ends 4 residues before the CDR3 terminus, with the missing tail filled in from the germline J gene. The V gene is TRBV5, the J gene TRBJ2-4; 9 nucleotides match TRBD2. The trim removed 2 bases at V and 1 base at J, leaving 10 bases unmatched. The length of the CDR3 is 18 residues. Germline loops: CDR1 LGHNA, CDR2 YNLKQL (reference sequence). The CDR3 here is CASSQKRTGGIGQNTLYF. CDR3 bases read: TGTGCCAGCAGCCAAAAACGAACTGGGGGGATAGGTCAAAAC.

Details on this clone: Gene names and germline refer to mouse. The CDR3 is cut off 4 residues early in the read; its end comes from the germline J gene. This chain links TRBV13-2 with TRBJ2-5; 7 positions agree with TRBD2. The CDR3 consists of 15 residues. In germline, CDR1 is NNHNN, CDR2 SYGAGS (reference sequence). The ends lost 0 bases at V and 3 bases at J; junction bases unmatched: 4. Partial CDR3 DNA: TGTGCCAGCGGTGATGCATGGGGGGAGCAAGAC. Translated, it gives CASGDAWGEQD. The whole CDR3 region reads CASGDAWGEQDTQYF.

About this clone itself: Gene names denote mouse genes. Coverage ceases 4 residues before the CDR3 finishes, and the germline J gene fills in the end. This sequence joins TRBV5 and TRBJ2-5, with 8 positions matching TRBD2. Germline V gives CDR1 LGHNA, CDR2 YNLKQL (reference sequence). This CDR3 comprises 14 residues. The DNA read from the CDR3 is TGTGCCAGCAGCTCCGGGACTGGAGAAGAC. Its protein is CASSSGTGED. The whole CDR3 sequence reads CASSSGTGEDTQYF.

This clone was picked up a small number of times. These gene names are mouse names. Sequencing ends 4 residues short of the CDR3 end; the germline J gene provides the rest. The gene calls are TRBV13-1 and TRBJ2-3; 7 bases match TRBD1. This CDR3 has 14 amino acids. CDR1 is NSHNY, CDR2 SYGAGN, per germline. Trimming cost V 6 bases and J 1 base; bases outside gene matches: 5. The CDR3 here is CASIDRDGAETLYF. Incomplete CDR3 DNA: TGTGCCAGCATCGACAGGGATGGTGCAGAA.

Of note for this clone: Gene names denote mouse genes. The CDR3 goes on 4 residues after the read ends, and that part is filled in from the germline J gene. The rearrangement joins TRBV29 to TRBJ2-7; the D gene is possibly TRBD1 (6 bases). The germline CDR1 and CDR2 sequences are MSHET and SYDVDS. This CDR3 spans 13 amino acids. CDR3 DNA, as far as it was read: TGTGCTAGCAGTTTACCGGGACAATAT. As protein: CASSLPGQY. In full, the CDR3 is CASSLPGQYEQYF.